Shown below are 30 T cell receptor beta chains from a single sample sequenced in a study of cytomegalovirus exposure and HLA in healthy donors. The PCR employed 60 Vbeta primers together with 13 Jbeta primers. Using immunoSEQ multiplex PCR, the repertoire was profiled, and TCRdb retains in-frame clones only, with some absent. Of about 120,000 clones in the sample, 78% were seen once. Source material: PBMCs. The receptors originated from a woman aged 25 to 45 in good health and CMV-seronegative.

The chain combines TRBV6-6 with TRBJ2-1; 7 positions agree with TRBD1. The CDR3 consists of 14 residues. After removal of 6 bases from V and 4 bases from J, the junction contained 6 bases not matched to a gene. Germline V gene lookup returns CDR1 MNHNY and CDR2 SVGAGI (reference sequence). The chain's CDR3 is CASRTGTEYNEQFF. As DNA, the CDR3 is TGTGCCAGCAGAACCGGGACAGAGTACAATGAGCAGTTCTTC.

This clone was observed once. V and J are TRBV2 and TRBJ2-7, with D unclear. Per germline, CDR1 SNHLY and CDR2 FYNNEI. The CDR3 is made up of 13 amino acids. V shed 5 bases and J shed 7 bases, with 15 bases lying between them. The CDR3 coding sequence is TGTGCCAGCAGTTCCCCCCCGGGTGGGGAGCAGTACTTC. It codes for CASSSPPGGEQYF.

This clone showed up just a few times. The chain recombines TRBV6-5 with TRBJ1-6, with a weak D call TRBD1 (5 bases). The germline CDR1 and CDR2 sequences are MNHEY and SVGAGI. The CDR3 runs to 13 residues. With 2 bases removed from V and 10 bases from J, the gap between germline ends came to 9 bases. CDR3 coding DNA: TGTGCCAGCAGTTACGTCGGACAATCACCCCTCCACTTT. This translates into CASSYVGQSPLHF.

The chain has TRBV20-1 and TRBJ2-7; D remains ambiguous. The CDR3 runs 11 residues. Germline V lookup: CDR1 DFQATT, CDR2 SNEGSKA (reference sequence). With 6 bases removed from V and 2 bases from J, the gap between germline ends came to 8 bases. The CDR3 bases are TGCAGTGCCATTACTACCTACGAGCAGTACTTC. Translation gives CSAITTYEQYF.

This clone was recorded a few times. The chain is built from TRBV4-3 and TRBJ1-1; D is uncertain. Trimming shortened V by 1 base and J by 1 base, and 10 bases separated the two germline ends. CDR3 length equals 15 residues. Germline values: CDR1 LGHNA, CDR2 YSLEER. The CDR3 loop reads CASSQVSRGNTEAFF. CDR3 nucleotide sequence: TGCGCCAGCAGCCAAGTTAGCCGTGGGAACACTGAAGCTTTCTTT.

This rearrangement joins TRBV5-1 to TRBJ1-2, with 8 bases identical to TRBD1. V shed 4 bases, J shed 7 bases, and the junction held 12 bases outside the gene matches. This CDR3 is 15 amino acids long. CDR1 and CDR2 (germline): SGHRS, YFSETQ. In nucleotides, the CDR3 is TGCGCCAGCAGCGTACGACAGGGGACCGTACGTGGCTACACCTTC. It codes for CASSVRQGTVRGYTF. The complete variable domain, with remaining parts taken from reference TRBV5-1 and TRBJ1-2, reads KAGVTQTPRYLIKTRGQQVTLSCSPISGHRSVSWYQQTPGQGLQFLFEYFSETQRNKGNFPGRFSGRQFSNSRSEMNVSTLELGDSALYLCASSVRQGTVRGYTFGSGTRLTVV.

This clone was seen a handful of times. The V call is TRBV11-3, the J call TRBJ2-1; the D is unclear. Per the germline V gene, CDR1 is SGHNT and CDR2 is YENEEA. The CDR3 loop spans 13 amino acids. V was trimmed by 5 bases and J by 4 bases, leaving 9 bases between them. CDR3 in DNA: TGTGCCAGCAGCCCTCCCGGGTACAATGAGCAGTTCTTC. Its translation: CASSPPGYNEQFF.

This clone was observed a handful of times. This chain uses TRBV5-4 with TRBJ2-5; 7 bases align to TRBD1. This CDR3 is 14 amino acids long. The germline CDR1 and CDR2 sequences are SGHNT and YYREEE (reference sequence). The junction had 5 bases not matched to a gene; V was cut back by 5 bases and J by 1 base. For the CDR3, the DNA is TGTGCCAGCAGTTGGGACAGCCTCCAAGAGACCCAGTACTTC. Translation: CASSWDSLQETQYF.

The gene calls are TRBV6-5 and TRBJ1-2; D uncertain. Germline V gene lookup returns CDR1 MNHEY and CDR2 SVGAGI. The germline V and J ends were trimmed by 11 bases and 4 bases, with 20 bases remaining between them. The CDR3 totals 14 residues. CDR3 DNA: TGTGCCGTCTCTGCGGGGTTGGGCGGCTATGGCTACACCTTC. It yields the protein CAVSAGLGGYGYTF.

The chain joins TRBV4-3 to TRBJ2-7; TRBD1 matches 8 bases. Trimming cost V 4 bases and J 3 bases; bases outside gene matches: 8. The CDR3 is 15 amino acids. Looked up from germline, CDR1 is LGHNA and CDR2 is YSLEER. CDR3 in amino acids: CASSPGQGGGYEQYF. The DNA for the CDR3 is TGCGCCAGCAGCCCAGGACAGGGAGGCGGCTACGAGCAGTACTTC.

The sample holds a few counts of this clone. J is TRBJ2-1 and V is TRBV7-3; no definite D call. Between the trimmed V and J ends, which lost 1 base and 7 bases, there was a span of 5 bases. Per germline, CDR1 SGHTA and CDR2 FQGTGA. The CDR3 has 12 residues. Here the CDR3 DNA reads TGTGCCAGCAGCTTAAGCGAGAATGAGCAGTTCTTC. Protein: CASSLSENEQFF.

V is TRBV30 and J is TRBJ1-1; no clear D gene. This CDR3 contains 15 residues. V gave up 2 bases and J gave up 0 bases, with 13 bases separating them. In germline, CDR1 is GTSNPN, CDR2 SVGIG (reference sequence). CDR3 nucleotide sequence: TGTGCCTGGAGTATTACGACACCCATGAACACTGAAGCTTTCTTT. Protein: CAWSITTPMNTEAFF.

This chain connects TRBV9 to TRBJ1-1; the D is unclear. The germline V gene encodes CDR1 SGDLS and CDR2 YYNGEE. The CDR3 is made up of 13 amino acids. V gave up 1 base and J gave up 1 base, with 5 bases separating them. The CDR3 spells CASSVLPNTEAFF. The CDR3 DNA follows: TGTGCCAGCAGCGTACTCCCGAACACTGAAGCTTTCTTT.

The rearrangement links TRBV28 to TRBJ2-7; 8 nucleotides match TRBD1. The germline V gene encodes CDR1 MDHEN and CDR2 SYDVKM. After removal of 6 bases from V and 6 bases from J, the junction contained 7 bases not matched to a gene. The length of the CDR3 is 13 residues. Written as DNA, the CDR3 is TGTGCCAGCAGACCGGGACAGGATGTCGAGCAGTACTTC. Translated: CASRPGQDVEQYF.

The CDR3 loop reads CASSAGPMNTEAFF. CDR3 bases: TGTGCCAGCAGTGCCGGTCCGATGAACACTGAAGCTTTCTTT. The chain joins TRBV27 to TRBJ1-1; D not certain. The CDR3 runs 14 residues. In germline, CDR1 is MNHEY, CDR2 SMNVEV (reference sequence). Trimming removed 5 bases at V and 0 bases at J, with 10 bases between.

The chain has TRBV27 and TRBJ2-3; D remains unclear. V dropped 0 bases and J dropped 0 bases, with 19 bases sitting between them. The CDR3 extends over 19 amino acids. Germline V gene data show CDR1 as MNHEY and CDR2 as SMNVEV (reference sequence). CDR3 bases: TGTGCCAGCAGTTTATCAAGCGATCTGACCCTTACTAGCACAGATACGCAGTATTTT. This gives the protein CASSLSSDLTLTSTDTQYF.

The rearrangement links TRBV5-1 to TRBJ2-7; TRBD2 aligns across 11 bases. V was clipped by 0 bases and J by 1 base; unmatched bases: 9. The germline V gene encodes CDR1 SGHRS and CDR2 YFSETQ. The CDR3 has 18 amino acids. CDR3 DNA: TGCGCCAGCAGCTTGGCCCTTCAGGCTAGCGGGGGGTCCTACGAGCAGTACTTC. It codes for CASSLALQASGGSYEQYF.

The chain couples TRBV5-6 to TRBJ2-7, with 8 bases identical to TRBD2. Germline CDR1 reads SGHDT; CDR2 reads YYEEEE. J was trimmed by 4 bases and V by 4 bases; bases with no gene match: 7. CDR3 size: 14 residues. The CDR3 loop is CASSRGGGKYEQYF. CDR3 nucleotide sequence: TGTGCCAGCAGCCGGGGGGGCGGGAAGTACGAGCAGTACTTC. Complete variable domain (other parts from reference TRBV5-6 and TRBJ2-7): DAGVTQSPTHLIKTRGQQVTLRCSPKSGHDTVSWYQQALGQGPQFIFQYYEEEERQRGNFPDRFSGHQFPNYSSELNVNALLLGDSALYLCASSRGGGKYEQYFGPGTRLTVT.

The chain carries TRBV18 and TRBJ1-1; D unresolved. Trimming cost V 4 bases and J 2 bases, with 14 bases left between them. The CDR3 is 15 residues long. The germline gives CDR1 KGHSH, CDR2 LQKENI. CDR3 sequence (DNA): TGTGCCAGCTCACTACTCTCCCCGGGAAACACTGAAGCTTTCTTT. Translation gives CASSLLSPGNTEAFF.

The V and J genes are TRBV28 and TRBJ2-4; D remains unclear. The germline V gene encodes CDR1 MDHEN and CDR2 SYDVKM. There are 13 residues in the CDR3. The ends were cut back, 5 bases at V and 1 base at J, with 6 bases in the middle. CDR3 protein: CASSELAKNIQYF. CDR3 DNA sequence: TGTGCCAGCAGTGAGTTGGCCAAAAACATTCAGTACTTC.

The chain links TRBV9 to TRBJ1-6; possible D gene TRBD1, 6 bases. Trimming stripped 3 bases from V and 9 bases from J, with 13 bases between. Per germline, CDR1 SGDLS and CDR2 YYNGEE. The CDR3 covers 14 residues. The CDR3 sequence is CASSATGLGSPLHF. CDR3 in DNA: TGTGCCAGCAGCGCTACAGGGTTGGGTTCACCCCTCCACTTT.

This chain links TRBV4-1 with TRBJ2-3; D call uncertain. Germline V gives CDR1 MGHRA, CDR2 YSYEKL. The CDR3 is made up of 13 amino acids. V lost 1 base and J 3 bases, leaving 5 bases between the germline ends. CDR3 coding DNA: TGCGCCAGCAGCCAAGTTCAGACAGATACGCAGTATTTT. It specifies CASSQVQTDTQYF.

The V and J genes are TRBV29-1 and TRBJ2-7, with 7 nucleotides matching TRBD1. In germline, CDR1 is SQVTM, CDR2 ANQGSEA. J lost 6 bases, V lost 4 bases, and 6 bases had no gene match. This CDR3 contains 12 residues. Here the CDR3 reads CSVGPGQIEQYF. DNA for the CDR3: TGCAGCGTTGGTCCGGGACAGATCGAGCAGTACTTC.

In the case of this clone: The same CDR3 is also encoded by other DNA sequences in this sample. Written as DNA, the CDR3 is TGTGCCAGCAGCAAGGTCCGTCGGGGGGTAGCCGGGGAGCTGTTTTTT. This gives the protein CASSKVRRGVAGELFF. This rearrangement joins TRBV21-1 to TRBJ2-2; TRBD2, the D gene given by the table, was not confirmed from the DNA. TRBV21-1 is shown as a pseudogene. The CDR3 length is 16 residues.

This chain connects TRBV5-4 to TRBJ2-1; no definite D call. Trimming left V 0 bases short and J 0 bases short, with 4 bases between. There are 14 residues in the CDR3. From germline, CDR1 is SGHNT and CDR2 YYREEE (reference sequence). CDR3 region: CASSLDSSYNEQFF. The CDR3 DNA follows: TGTGCCAGCAGCTTGGACAGCTCCTACAATGAGCAGTTCTTC.

The rearrangement uses TRBV4-3 and TRBJ2-1, with 8 bases matching TRBD2. There are 16 residues in the CDR3. Losses at the gene ends were 3 bases for V and 0 bases for J; bases not matched to a gene: 4. The V gene's germline CDR1 is LGHNA and CDR2 YSLEER. The CDR3 spells CASSQSSGTSYNEQFF. The CDR3 DNA sequence: TGCGCCAGCAGCCAGAGTAGCGGGACCTCCTACAATGAGCAGTTCTTC.

The gene calls are TRBV6-5 and TRBJ2-5; D not resolved. Matching the DNA end better, TRBJ2-7 makes the J call doubtful. Germline V lookup: CDR1 MNHEY, CDR2 SVGAGI. CDR3 length: 15 amino acids. The CDR3 sequence is CASSNPAASSYEQYF. The CDR3 DNA reads TGTGCCAGCAGTAATCCCGCGGCTAGCTCCTACGAGCAGTACTTC.

This clone showed up just once. The chain has TRBV9 and TRBJ2-5; 11 nucleotides match TRBD2. The CDR3 sequence is 16 residues long. CDR1 and CDR2 (germline): SGDLS, YYNGEE. J lost 5 bases, V lost 4 bases, and 10 bases had no gene match. The CDR3 DNA sequence: TGTGCCAGCAGCCCGATTCCGACTAGCGGGGCGGAGACCCAGTACTTC. Protein sequence: CASSPIPTSGAETQYF.

The chain employs TRBV30 and TRBJ2-7; D is perhaps TRBD2 (5 bases). The CDR3 length is 15 residues. Germline values: CDR1 GTSNPN, CDR2 SVGIG (reference sequence). Trimming removed 1 base at V and 3 bases at J, with 16 bases between. DNA of the CDR3: TGTGCCTGGAGTGGAAGAGGGAGTCCCCTCTACGAGCAGTACTTC. Translated: CAWSGRGSPLYEQYF.

The chain carries TRBV6-5 and TRBJ2-2; 8 bases are shared with TRBD2. Germline values: CDR1 MNHEY, CDR2 SVGAGI. There are 15 residues in the CDR3. V shed 3 bases and J 6 bases; nucleotides not matched to a gene: 6. CDR3: CASSYGGRKSGELFF. For the CDR3, the DNA is TGTGCCAGCAGTTATGGCGGGAGGAAGTCCGGGGAGCTGTTTTTT.